This record concerns one T cell receptor beta chain sequence. The antigen is undetermined. CDR3 size: 11 residues. Original methodology: There were no quality scores in the junction-only immunoSEQ sequences, so filtering differed. Repertoires were generated with immunoSEQ multiplex PCR, while TCRdb's copy carries only in-frame clones and drops some. The V and J calls and clone size are taken from that table; D and trimming were inferred from the DNA. This sample has under 600,000 clones, with around 96% found just once. The entry originates in a study of shared clonotypes between healthy human individuals. Overall study findings and caveats: Generally, naive subsets (rather than memory subsets) showed larger estimated richness.

The clonotype was recovered from a woman aged 25 to 39 in good health. The rearrangement uses TRBV21-1 and TRBJ1-2. TRBV21-1 is a pseudogene locus. Sequenced sample: naive CD4+ T cells sorted from blood. Subset noted: CD45RA+ positively selected. CDR3 sequence: CAVIRWVGYTF. DNA for the CDR3: TGTGCCGTAATACGGTGGGTTGGCTACACCTTC.